The next 20 T cell receptor beta chains were all read from a single sample in a study of breast tumors, draining lymph nodes, adjacent tissues. Each CDR3 protein gets one entry after TCRdb re-called the multiplex PCR reads with MiXCR. The repertoire holds around 150,000 distinct CDR3 sequences, with approximately 30% as singletons. Axillary draining lymph nodes of breast cancer patients supplied the node samples. The sample comprised axillary lymph node tissue. These receptors originate from a female donor with breast cancer. Some clones in this sample may be carry-over from other donors' samples.

This clonotype came up a few times. This chain connects TRBV29-1 to TRBJ1-1; D is possibly TRBD1 (5 bases). CDR1 and CDR2 (germline): SQVTM, ANQGSEA. Between the trimmed V and J ends, which lost 3 bases and 2 bases, there was a span of 10 bases. The CDR3 runs 13 residues. The CDR3 sequence is CSVDGQGNTEAFF. In nucleotides, the CDR3 is TGCAGCGTTGATGGGCAGGGAAACACTGAAGCTTTCTTT.

The V and J genes are TRBV7-6 and TRBJ2-5; tentatively, D is TRBD1 or TRBD2 (7 bases each). Trimming took 3 bases from V and 4 from J, leaving 15 bases between them. Germline V gene lookup returns CDR1 SGHVS and CDR2 FNYEAQ. The CDR3 loop spans 15 amino acids. The CDR3 sequence: CASSLSQGGRETQYF. CDR3 in DNA: TGTGCCAGCAGCTTGTCTCAGGGGGGGAGAGAGACCCAGTACTTC.

This clonotype was observed many times. The rearrangement uses TRBV5-6 and TRBJ2-1, with a weak D call TRBD1 (6 bases). V was pared by 2 bases and J by 3 bases, with 9 bases between. From germline, CDR1 is SGHDT and CDR2 YYEEEE. CDR3 size: 14 residues. CDR3 amino acids: CASSFRGGYNEQFF. Written as DNA, the CDR3 is TGTGCCAGCAGCTTTCGAGGGGGCTACAATGAGCAGTTCTTC.

In this sample, this clonotype turned up many times. This rearrangement joins TRBV20-1 to TRBJ1-2; perhaps TRBD1 as D (5 bases). Trimming removed 0 bases from V and 8 bases from J, with 19 bases in between. There are 15 residues in the CDR3. Per germline, CDR1 DFQATT and CDR2 SNEGSKA (reference sequence). The CDR3 nucleotides are TGCAGTGCTAGAGATCCTCGTGAGGGGCAAGGGGGCTACACCTTC. Translation gives CSARDPREGQGGYTF.

This clonotype was seen repeatedly, ten times or more. The rearrangement joins TRBV5-1 to TRBJ2-5, with TRBD1 identical over 9 bases. The germline gives CDR1 SGHRS, CDR2 YFSETQ. The trim removed 2 bases at V and 5 bases at J, leaving 4 bases unmatched. CDR3 length: 14 residues. The CDR3 DNA follows: TGCGCCAGCAGCTTTACAGGGGGCGGGGAGACCCAGTACTTC. This translates into CASSFTGGGETQYF.

This clonotype was recorded at least ten times. This chain connects TRBV6-1 to TRBJ2-5, with D tentatively TRBD2 (5 bases). CDR3 length: 19 residues. V was shortened by 4 bases and J by 6 bases, with 30 bases between the two germline ends. Germline V CDR1 and CDR2: MNHNS, SASEGT. In DNA, the CDR3 is TGTGCCAGCAGTGGGGGATCTCAGACTCTGACCTCTAGCCGGAAGACCCAGTACTTC. Translation: CASSGGSQTLTSSRKTQYF.

The chain employs TRBV2 and TRBJ1-4; D call uncertain. The CDR3 sequence is 13 residues long. V was pared by 4 bases and J by 11 bases, with 14 bases between. Germline-derived CDR1 and CDR2 are SNHLY and FYNNEI. The CDR3 reads CASSGENYGKLFF. The CDR3 DNA sequence: TGTGCCAGCAGTGGGGAAAATTATGGGAAACTGTTTTTT.

In this sample, this clonotype turned up many times. The gene calls are TRBV6-5 and TRBJ2-7, with D perhaps TRBD1 (5 bases). Trimming pared 5 bases from V and 2 bases from J, leaving 16 bases between. This CDR3 comprises 15 residues. Germline CDR1 reads MNHEY; CDR2 reads SVGAGI. CDR3 nucleotide sequence: TGTGCCAGCAGTCTCGCAGGGAATGCGGCCTACGAGCAGTACTTC. Protein product: CASSLAGNAAYEQYF.

This clonotype was recorded many times. The junction and the germline gene differ at one end; a read error may be behind it. V and J are TRBV6-6 and TRBJ2-7; D call uncertain. The CDR3 has 13 residues. The germline gives CDR1 MNHNY, CDR2 SVGAGI (reference sequence). The DNA of the CDR3 is TGTGCCAGCAGTCACTCGCTGTACTACGAGCAGTACTTC. It specifies CASSHSLYYEQYF.

Notes on this clonotype: One end of the junction varies from germline; a read error may be responsible. The chain carries TRBV9 and TRBJ1-4; D unclear. This CDR3 comprises 16 residues. Germline loops: CDR1 SGDLS, CDR2 YYNGEE. The CDR3 reads CASSVWGGTNNETLFF. For the CDR3, the DNA is TGTGCCAGCAGCGTATGGGGTGGAACGAACAATGAAACACTGTTTTTT. Full variable domain (remainder filled in from reference TRBV9 and TRBJ1-4): DSGVTQTPKHLITATGQRVTLRCSPRSGDLSVYWYQQSLDQGLQFLIQYYNGEERAKGNILERFSAQQFPDLHSELNLSSLELGDSALYFCASSVWGGTNNETLFFGSGTQLSVL.

Points on this clonotype: Given a much more abundant clone one base away, this may be a read error. J is TRBJ1-5 and V is TRBV6-6; TRBD1 matches 11 bases. CDR1 and CDR2 (germline): MNHNY, SVGAGI (reference sequence). The V and J ends lost 6 bases and 6 bases, in that order; junction bases with no gene match: 7. The CDR3 sequence is 15 residues long. CDR3 residues: CASRHGQGAAQPQHF. In DNA form, the CDR3 reads TGTGCCAGCAGACATGGACAGGGGGCCGCTCAGCCCCAGCATTTT.

The rearrangement links TRBV18 to TRBJ2-5, with 11 bases aligning to TRBD2. V lost 4 bases and J lost 1; bases outside the gene matches: 2. Germline CDR1 KGHSH, CDR2 LQKENI. The CDR3 length is 15 residues. CDR3 amino acids: CASSQTSGVQETQYF. For the CDR3, the DNA is TGTGCCAGCTCACAGACTAGCGGGGTCCAAGAGACCCAGTACTTC.

A word on this clonotype: At one end the junction does not follow the germline gene, possibly because of a read error. The chain links TRBV20-1 to TRBJ2-3; 13 nucleotides align to TRBD2. The CDR3 length is 17 residues. Germline-derived CDR1 and CDR2 are DFQATT and SNEGSKA (reference sequence). CDR3 DNA: TGCAGTGCTACCAGACTAGCGGGGGGAGCTACCACAGATACGCAGTGTTTT. Protein sequence: CSATRLAGGATTDTQCF.

With respect to this clonotype: The junction departs from the called germline gene at one end, perhaps through a read error. This sequence joins TRBV7-9 and TRBJ1-3; 7 bases align to TRBD1. This CDR3 is built from 14 residues. The germline V gene encodes CDR1 SEHNR and CDR2 FQNEAQ (reference sequence). The CDR3 loop reads CASSQGQHGNSIYF. The CDR3 DNA sequence: TGTGCCAGCAGCCAGGGACAGCACGGAAACAGCATATATTTT.

This clonotype was observed at least ten times. This chain joins TRBV7-8 and TRBJ1-2; 7 nucleotides align to TRBD1. In germline, CDR1 is SGHVS, CDR2 FQNEAQ. The CDR3 length is 17 residues. Losses at the gene ends were 4 bases for V and 1 base for J; bases not matched to a gene: 12. CDR3 sequence: CASSYTGVGGLNYGYTF. In nucleotides, the CDR3 is TGTGCCAGCAGCTACACCGGGGTAGGGGGCCTTAACTATGGCTACACCTTC.

This clonotype was recorded at least ten times. The chain joins TRBV6-1 to TRBJ2-7, with D possibly TRBD2 on 7 matching bases. V was cut by 7 bases and J by 5 bases, with 21 bases left in between. Germline CDR1 and CDR2: MNHNS and SASEGT. This CDR3 has 15 residues. DNA of the CDR3: TGTGCCAGCATGTTACCCCGGGGGGCGCCCGACGAGCAGTACTTC. Its protein product is CASMLPRGAPDEQYF.

This clonotype occurred many times. The rearrangement links TRBV6-5 to TRBJ1-4; 7 nucleotides line up with TRBD1. The CDR3 length is 15 residues. Germline V gene data show CDR1 as MNHEY and CDR2 as SVGAGI. V dropped 4 bases and J dropped 3; count of bases not matched to a gene: 5. The CDR3 DNA is TGTGCCAGCAGTTCCGGACAGGTAGCTAATGAAAAACTGTTTTTT. It yields the protein CASSSGQVANEKLFF.

This clonotype was recorded many times. This chain links TRBV19 with TRBJ2-5, with a weak D call TRBD1 (7 bases). This CDR3 comprises 15 residues. In germline, CDR1 is LNHDA, CDR2 SQIVND (reference sequence). With 7 bases removed from V and 2 bases from J, the gap between germline ends came to 17 bases. Here the CDR3 DNA reads TGTGCCAGTATGTCGACAGGGAGGCCTCAAGAGACCCAGTACTTC. Its protein is CASMSTGRPQETQYF.

The sample holds many counts of this clonotype. This rearrangement joins TRBV20-1 to TRBJ2-1; TRBD2 aligns across 7 bases. Losses at the gene ends were 3 bases for V and 0 bases for J; bases not matched to a gene: 5. This CDR3 comprises 15 residues. Germline V gives CDR1 DFQATT, CDR2 SNEGSKA (reference sequence). CDR3 bases: TGCAGTGCTAGTTCCGGGGGGTACTCCTACAATGAGCAGTTCTTC. Its protein product is CSASSGGYSYNEQFF.

This clonotype occurred many times. V and J are TRBV18 and TRBJ2-7; possibly TRBD2 for D (5 bases). The germline V and J ends were trimmed by 2 bases and 0 bases, with 8 bases remaining between them. The CDR3 is made up of 14 amino acids. Per the germline V gene, CDR1 is KGHSH and CDR2 is LQKENI. DNA for the CDR3: TGTGCCAGCTCACCAGGAGGAAGCTCCTACGAGCAGTACTTC. Its protein is CASSPGGSSYEQYF.